This TCR beta chain comes out of a study of cytomegalovirus exposure and HLA in healthy donors. Overall study results and limits: TCR beta chains associated with HLA were, in a later analysis, more clonally expanded than equally common others.

A remark on this clone: Its antigen remains unidentified.

CDR1 LNHDA and CDR2 SQIVND come from the germline V gene (reference sequence). The CDR3 extends over 13 amino acids. The V gene lost 3 bases and the J gene lost 4 bases, with 7 bases spanning the gap. PCR was performed using 60 Vbeta and 13 Jbeta primers. Only in-frame clones appear in the TCRdb table, and some are missing; sequencing was by immunoSEQ multiplex PCR. The sample records 50,000 or so clones, about 81% being singletons. The source material was PBMCs. This sequence was found in a boy between 10 and 17 years old in good health and CMV-seropositive. The chain joins TRBV19 to TRBJ1-5, with D possibly being TRBD1 (6 bases). CDR3 DNA sequence: TGTGCCAGTAGTATCAGGGGTAATCAGCCCCAGCATTTT. Encoded protein: CASSIRGNQPQHF.